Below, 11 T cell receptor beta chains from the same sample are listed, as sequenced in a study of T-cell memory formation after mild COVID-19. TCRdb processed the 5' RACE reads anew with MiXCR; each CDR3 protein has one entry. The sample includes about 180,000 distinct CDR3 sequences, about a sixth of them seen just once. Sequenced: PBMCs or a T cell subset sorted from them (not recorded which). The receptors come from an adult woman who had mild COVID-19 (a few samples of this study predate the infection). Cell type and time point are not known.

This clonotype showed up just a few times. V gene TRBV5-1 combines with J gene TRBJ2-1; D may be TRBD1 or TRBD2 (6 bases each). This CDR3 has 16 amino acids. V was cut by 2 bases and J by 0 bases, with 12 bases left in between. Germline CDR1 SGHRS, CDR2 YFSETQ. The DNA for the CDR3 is TGCGCCAGCAGCTTTGACCCGGGGGCCTCCTACAATGAGCAGTTCTTC. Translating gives CASSFDPGASYNEQFF.

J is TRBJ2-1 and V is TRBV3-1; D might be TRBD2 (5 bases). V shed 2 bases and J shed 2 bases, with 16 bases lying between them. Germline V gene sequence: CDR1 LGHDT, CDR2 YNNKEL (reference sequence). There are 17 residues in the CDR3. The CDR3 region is CASSQRSSGRPYNEQFF. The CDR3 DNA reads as TGTGCCAGCAGCCAAAGGTCAAGCGGTCGACCCTACAATGAGCAGTTCTTC.

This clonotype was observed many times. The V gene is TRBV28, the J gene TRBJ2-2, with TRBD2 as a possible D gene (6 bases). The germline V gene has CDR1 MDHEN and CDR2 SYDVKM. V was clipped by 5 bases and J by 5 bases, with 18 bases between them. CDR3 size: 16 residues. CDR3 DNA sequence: TGTGCCAGCAGTCCCGGTGGTAGCGGAATTACCGGGGAGCTGTTTTTT. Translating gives CASSPGGSGITGELFF.

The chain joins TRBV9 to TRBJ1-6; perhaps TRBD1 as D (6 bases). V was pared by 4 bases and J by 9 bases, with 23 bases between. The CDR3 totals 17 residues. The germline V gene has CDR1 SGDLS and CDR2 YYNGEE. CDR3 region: CASSPTTGTVRCSPLHF. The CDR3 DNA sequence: TGTGCCAGCAGCCCGACGACAGGTACCGTACGGTGTTCACCCCTCCACTTT.

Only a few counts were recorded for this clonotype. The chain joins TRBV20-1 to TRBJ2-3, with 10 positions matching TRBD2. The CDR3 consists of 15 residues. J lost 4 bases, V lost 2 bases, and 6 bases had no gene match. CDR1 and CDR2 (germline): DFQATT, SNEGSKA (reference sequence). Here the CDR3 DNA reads TGCAGTGCTAGAAAGCGGGAGGGGGGGGCAGATACGCAGTATTTT. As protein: CSARKREGGADTQYF.

The DNA for the CDR3 is TGCAGTGCTAGAGATAGGCCAAATTCTAACTATGGCTACACCTTC. This gives the protein CSARDRPNSNYGYTF. The rearrangement joins TRBV20-1 to TRBJ1-2; no definite D call. The CDR3 has 15 amino acids. The V and J ends lost 0 bases and 0 bases respectively, with 11 bases between them. Germline V gives CDR1 DFQATT, CDR2 SNEGSKA (reference sequence).

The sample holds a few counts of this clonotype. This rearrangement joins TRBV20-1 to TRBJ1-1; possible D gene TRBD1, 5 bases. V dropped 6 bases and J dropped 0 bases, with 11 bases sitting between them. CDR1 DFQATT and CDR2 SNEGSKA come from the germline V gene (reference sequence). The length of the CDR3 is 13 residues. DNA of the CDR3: TGCAGTGCACGTGGGGGGGTGAACACTGAAGCTTTCTTT. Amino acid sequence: CSARGGVNTEAFF.

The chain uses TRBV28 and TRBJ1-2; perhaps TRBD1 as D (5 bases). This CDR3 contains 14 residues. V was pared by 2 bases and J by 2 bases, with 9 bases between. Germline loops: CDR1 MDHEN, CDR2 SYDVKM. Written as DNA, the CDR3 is TGTGCCAGCAGTTTAACGACAGTGAACTATGGCTACACCTTC. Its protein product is CASSLTTVNYGYTF.

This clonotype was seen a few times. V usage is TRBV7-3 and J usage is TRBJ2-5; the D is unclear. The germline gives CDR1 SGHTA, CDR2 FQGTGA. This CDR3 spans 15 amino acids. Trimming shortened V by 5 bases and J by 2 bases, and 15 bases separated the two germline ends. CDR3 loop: CASSEGPGKQETQYF. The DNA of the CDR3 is TGTGCCAGCAGCGAAGGCCCGGGTAAACAAGAGACCCAGTACTTC.

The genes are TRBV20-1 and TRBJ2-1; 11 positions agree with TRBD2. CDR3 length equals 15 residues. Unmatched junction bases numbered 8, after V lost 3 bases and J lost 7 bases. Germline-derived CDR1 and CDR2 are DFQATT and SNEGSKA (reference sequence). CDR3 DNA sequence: TGCAGTGCTAGCGCGACTAGCGGGATGAGGAATGAGCAGTTCTTC. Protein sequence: CSASATSGMRNEQFF.

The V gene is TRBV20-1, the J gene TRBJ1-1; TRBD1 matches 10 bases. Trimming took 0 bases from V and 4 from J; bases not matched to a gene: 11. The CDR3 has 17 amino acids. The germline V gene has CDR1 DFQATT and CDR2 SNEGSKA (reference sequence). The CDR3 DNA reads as TGCAGTGCTAGAGACCCGCGCCCCGGACAGGGGGTCACTGAAGCTTTCTTT. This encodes CSARDPRPGQGVTEAFF.